This entry is about one T cell receptor (beta chain). Assay used: immunoSEQ multiplex PCR; TCRdb lists only in-frame clones, some missing. The table records about 1.9 million clones, 85% to 95% of them present only once. The data originate from a study of shared clonotypes between healthy human individuals. Study context: Three plates were used per donor for CD4 naive, three for CD4 memory, two for CD8 naive and one for CD8 memory.

Naive CD8 populations comprised CD45RO-negative cells positively selected for CCR7, excluding terminally differentiated effector memory CD45RA+ cells. The CDR3 sequence is 16 residues long. Trimming removed 5 bases from V and 2 bases from J; junction bases left unmatched: 10. From germline, CDR1 is PRHDT and CDR2 FYEKMQ (reference sequence). The chain employs TRBV13 and TRBJ2-7; 9 bases match TRBD2. Sequences were obtained from naive CD8+ T cells from PBMCs. This clonotype was sampled from a young man in good health. Some clones in this sample may be carry-over from other donors' samples. CDR3 in amino acids: CASSPRGSGSTYEQYF. The DNA of the CDR3 is TGTGCCAGCAGCCCCCGGGGTAGCGGGAGTACCTACGAGCAGTACTTC.